Presented here are 15 T cell receptor beta chains from one specimen sequenced in a study of CD4 T cell repertoires in COVID-19. These memory T cells were uncultured and sequenced directly after ex vivo isolation. Only in-frame clones appear in the TCRdb table, and some are missing; sequencing was by immunoSEQ multiplex PCR. The repertoire holds about 22,000 clones, with roughly 84% as singletons. The sequences come from central memory CD4+ T cells from blood, collected before the COVID-19 pandemic. The receptors come from a human donor who had COVID-19.

The chain employs TRBV5-1 and TRBJ2-5; TRBD2 might be the D (5 bases). Looked up from germline, CDR1 is SGHRS and CDR2 is YFSETQ. Between the trimmed V and J ends, which lost 0 bases and 6 bases, there was a span of 9 bases. This CDR3 has 13 residues. This CDR3 is CASSLDPGKTQYF. The CDR3, as DNA: TGCGCCAGCAGCTTGGATCCGGGAAAGACCCAGTACTTC.

The J gene is TRBJ2-2, the V gene TRBV27, with 7 bases matching TRBD2. Germline assignment: CDR1 MNHEY and CDR2 SMNVEV (reference sequence). The CDR3 is 21 residues long. With 3 bases clipped from V and 0 bases from J, the junction kept 19 bases outside the gene matches. CDR3 amino acids: CASSFLSKVLAAKPNTGELFF. In DNA, the CDR3 is TGTGCCAGCAGTTTCCTCTCCAAGGTTCTAGCGGCTAAACCGAACACCGGGGAGCTGTTTTTT.

The rearrangement joins TRBV5-1 to TRBJ1-3; the D is unclear. The V and J ends lost 4 bases and 4 bases respectively, with 15 bases between them. This CDR3 spans 15 amino acids. CDR1 is SGHRS and CDR2 is YFSETQ in the germline V gene. The CDR3 protein is CASSPRTVTGNTIYF. The DNA of the CDR3 is TGCGCCAGCAGCCCTCGAACAGTTACCGGAAACACCATATATTTT.

This clone was found once. CDR3 in DNA: TGTGCCAGTAGTATTATCGGGGGGGCAGGCAATGAGCAGTTCTTC. This encodes CASSIIGGAGNEQFF. The rearrangement joins TRBV19 to TRBJ2-1; TRBD2 matches 8 bases. CDR1 LNHDA and CDR2 SQIVND come from the germline V gene (reference sequence). The CDR3 has 15 residues. V was pared by 3 bases and J by 6 bases, with 7 bases of the junction left unmatched.

V is TRBV19 and J is TRBJ1-2; 8 bases agree with TRBD1. V shed 1 base and J 4 bases; nucleotides not matched to a gene: 11. The CDR3 is 17 residues long. Germline V lookup: CDR1 LNHDA, CDR2 SQIVND (reference sequence). The CDR3 loop is CASSIAGGQAETYGYTF. CDR3 in DNA: TGTGCCAGTAGTATAGCTGGGGGACAGGCAGAGACCTATGGCTACACCTTC.

This chain connects TRBV5-1 to TRBJ2-6, with 8 positions matching TRBD1. Germline V gives CDR1 SGHRS, CDR2 YFSETQ. V dropped 2 bases and J dropped 2; count of bases not matched to a gene: 6. This CDR3 contains 17 residues. The CDR3 DNA follows: TGCGCCAGCAGCTTCGGGTCAGGGGGCGCTGGGGCCAACGTCCTGACTTTC. It translates to CASSFGSGGAGANVLTF.

This chain joins TRBV6-5 and TRBJ2-2, with 8 bases matching TRBD2. V lost 7 bases to trimming and J lost 6 bases; unmatched junction nucleotides: 10. Germline lookup yields CDR1 MNHEY and CDR2 SVGAGI. This CDR3 is built from 15 residues. For the CDR3, the DNA is TGTGCCAGCACCGCCAGCGGGAGTGTTTCCGGGGAGCTGTTTTTT. Protein: CASTASGSVSGELFF.

The J gene is TRBJ1-1, the V gene TRBV7-2; D is undetermined. The CDR3 extends over 19 amino acids. Trimming took off 1 base at V and 0 bases at J, with 21 bases between the two ends. Germline CDR1 and CDR2: SGHTA and FQGNSA. CDR3 sequence: CASSLVGPGRMRMNTEAFF. In DNA form, the CDR3 reads TGTGCCAGCAGCTTAGTAGGTCCGGGTCGGATGAGGATGAACACTGAAGCTTTCTTT.

The rearrangement links TRBV7-8 to TRBJ2-3; 9 bases are shared with TRBD2. This CDR3 region has 15 residues. CDR1 and CDR2 (germline): SGHVS, FQNEAQ. The V and J ends lost 10 bases and 0 bases, in that order; junction bases with no gene match: 8. CDR3 amino acids: CATRSGRSSTDTQYF. The DNA for the CDR3 is TGTGCCACCCGTAGCGGGAGATCTAGCACAGATACGCAGTATTTT. Combining the CDR3 with reference TRBV7-8 and TRBJ2-3 gives the whole variable domain GAGVSQSPRYKVAKRGQDVALRCDPISGHVSLFWYQQALGQGPEFLTYFQNEAQLDKSGLPSDRFFAERPEGSVSTLKIQRTQQEDSAVYLCATRSGRSSTDTQYFGPGTRLTVL.

This chain uses TRBV7-7 with TRBJ2-1; a possible D gene is TRBD1 (5 bases). V was shortened by 0 bases and J by 5 bases, with 8 bases between the two germline ends. The CDR3 is made up of 14 amino acids. The germline CDR1 and CDR2 sequences are SSHAT and FNYEAQ (reference sequence). The CDR3 nucleotides read TGTGCCAGCAGCTTAGCGGCAGGGAACAATGAGCAGTTCTTC. Translating it yields CASSLAAGNNEQFF.

This clone was seen a single time. The rearrangement links TRBV19 to TRBJ2-4; 7 positions agree with TRBD2. Trimming cost V 3 bases and J 0 bases; bases outside gene matches: 8. Germline V gene lookup returns CDR1 LNHDA and CDR2 SQIVND (reference sequence). The CDR3 has 17 residues. As DNA, the CDR3 is TGTGCCAGTAGTATGGTGGGAGGGCCAGGAGCCAAAAACATTCAGTACTTC. Protein: CASSMVGGPGAKNIQYF.

CDR3 in DNA: TGTGCCAGCGGGCCAACCCAACTCAGGTCTGGGGCCAACGTCCTGACTTTC. This sequence encodes CASGPTQLRSGANVLTF. The chain combines TRBV2 with TRBJ2-6; D remains unclear. Germline CDR1 and CDR2: SNHLY and FYNNEI. V gave up 8 bases and J gave up 1 base, with 18 bases separating them. The CDR3 is made up of 17 amino acids.

The J gene is TRBJ2-2, the V gene TRBV4-2; TRBD2 aligns across 9 bases. V lost 1 base to trimming and J lost 4 bases; unmatched junction nucleotides: 10. Germline V gene sequence: CDR1 LGHNA, CDR2 YNFKEQ. The CDR3 spans 18 residues. This CDR3 is CASSQAPRREGITGELFF. In DNA, the CDR3 is TGTGCCAGCAGCCAAGCCCCGCGGCGGGAGGGCATCACCGGGGAGCTGTTTTTT.

The chain links TRBV5-4 to TRBJ2-3; D is perhaps TRBD2 (6 bases). Per the germline V gene, CDR1 is SGHNT and CDR2 is YYREEE (reference sequence). The CDR3 totals 15 residues. Trimming pared 1 base from V and 3 bases from J, leaving 12 bases between. In DNA form, the CDR3 reads TGTGCCAGCAGCTTGAGCGAAGGGAGGACAGATACGCAGTATTTT. Translation: CASSLSEGRTDTQYF.

Details on this clone: The junction differs from germline at one of its ends, possibly a read error. The gene calls are TRBV6-5 and TRBJ1-6; D possibly corresponds to TRBD1 (6 bases). Germline loops: CDR1 MNHEY, CDR2 SVGAGI. The CDR3 is 12 amino acids. The CDR3 here is CASSLRGGHPNF. The CDR3 DNA follows: TGTGCCAGCAGCCTACGAGGGGGACACCCGAATTTT.